This T cell receptor (beta chain) appears in the sequencing data of a study of blood T cell repertoires in COVID-19. About the study: The origin of the acute and convalescent COVID-19 samples was the United States, Italy and Spain. From T cells, B-cell-depleted T cells, or PBMCs came the material, which was cDNA or gDNA.

The germline gives CDR1 SEHNR, CDR2 FQNEAQ (reference sequence). V was clipped by 6 bases and J by 2 bases, with 16 bases between them. The CDR3 extends over 16 amino acids. Per the original data handling: Estimates of nucleated cell counts were drawn from the amplification of reference gene primers. The repertoire was sequenced with immunoSEQ multiplex PCR; TCRdb's copy has only in-frame clones and lacks some. For V, J and clone size, that table is used; D and trimming come from the DNA. The profile shows 220,000 or so clones, 70% to 90% of them singletons. This sequence joins TRBV7-9 and TRBJ2-2; TRBD2 might be the D (5 bases). Material for sequencing was PBMCs or T cells enriched from blood (not recorded which). The source of this sequence is a man aged 45 to 65 who had been exposed to COVID-19. The CDR3 DNA reads TGTGCCAGCAGGAATCGATGGACGGGAAACACCGGGGAGCTGTTTTTT. It yields the protein CASRNRWTGNTGELFF. Supplemented by reference TRBV7-9 and TRBJ2-2, the full variable domain reads DTGVSQNPRHKITKRGQNVTFRCDPISEHNRLYWYRQTLGQGPEFLTYFQNEAQLEKSRLLSDRFSAERPKGSFSTLEIQRTEQGDSAMYLCASRNRWTGNTGELFFGEGSRLTVL.